This TCR beta chain was recorded in a study of T cell responses to AZD1222 COVID-19 vaccine. The study pooled second doses at about 4 or about 12 weeks. The V and J ends lost 4 bases and 1 base respectively, with 14 bases between them. Germline values: CDR1 KGHSH, CDR2 LQKENI. This CDR3 has 16 residues. Turning to this clone: Its specificity is not known.

Study-wide results and limits: White British donors predominated, females outnumbered males, and clonal diversity was possibly underestimated. Unmutated variant regions are reportedly the target of nearly half of TCRs that are spike-specific.

Data came from immunoSEQ multiplex PCR; TCRdb stores just in-frame clones and leaves some out. The profile shows just under 80,000 clones, approximately 92% of them singletons. The rearrangement links TRBV18 to TRBJ1-5; weak D call: TRBD1 (5 bases). This TCR derives from an adult who received the AZD1222 COVID-19 vaccine. Material: peripheral blood, obtained 28 days after the second AZD1222 dose. In DNA form, the CDR3 reads TGTGCCAGCTCACGAGCCCCGGGGGGAAGCAATCAGCCCCAGCATTTT. As protein: CASSRAPGGSNQPQHF.